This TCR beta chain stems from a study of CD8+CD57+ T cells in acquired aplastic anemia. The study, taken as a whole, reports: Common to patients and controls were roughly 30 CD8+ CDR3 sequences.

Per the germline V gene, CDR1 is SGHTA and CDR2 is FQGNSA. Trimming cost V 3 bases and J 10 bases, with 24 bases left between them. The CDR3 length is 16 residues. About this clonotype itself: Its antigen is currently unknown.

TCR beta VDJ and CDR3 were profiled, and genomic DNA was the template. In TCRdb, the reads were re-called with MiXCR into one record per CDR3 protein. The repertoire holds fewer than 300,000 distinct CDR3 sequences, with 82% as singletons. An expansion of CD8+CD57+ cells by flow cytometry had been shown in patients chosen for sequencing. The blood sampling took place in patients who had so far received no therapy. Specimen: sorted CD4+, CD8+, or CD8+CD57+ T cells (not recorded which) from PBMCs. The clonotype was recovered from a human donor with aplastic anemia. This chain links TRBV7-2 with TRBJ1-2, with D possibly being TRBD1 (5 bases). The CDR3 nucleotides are TGTGCCAGCAGCTTGGAGAGGGACGCGGTTGTATATTACTACACCTTC. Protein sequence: CASSLERDAVVYYYTF.